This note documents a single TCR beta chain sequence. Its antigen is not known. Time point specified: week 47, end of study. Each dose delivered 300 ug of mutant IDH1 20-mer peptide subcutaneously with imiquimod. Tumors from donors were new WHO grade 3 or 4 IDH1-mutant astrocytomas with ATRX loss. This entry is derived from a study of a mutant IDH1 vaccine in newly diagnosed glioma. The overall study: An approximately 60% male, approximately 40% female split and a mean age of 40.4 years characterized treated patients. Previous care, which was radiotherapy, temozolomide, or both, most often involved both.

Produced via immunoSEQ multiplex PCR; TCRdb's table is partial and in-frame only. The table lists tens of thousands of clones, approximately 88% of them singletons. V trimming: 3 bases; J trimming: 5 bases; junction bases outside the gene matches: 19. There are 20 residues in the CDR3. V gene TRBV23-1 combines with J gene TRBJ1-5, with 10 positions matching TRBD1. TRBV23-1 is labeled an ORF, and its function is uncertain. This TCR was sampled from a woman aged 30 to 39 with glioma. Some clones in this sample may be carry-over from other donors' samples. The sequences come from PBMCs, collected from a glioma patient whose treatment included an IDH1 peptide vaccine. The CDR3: CASSQVGVDRGWKYYQPQHF. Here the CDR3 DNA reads TGCGCCAGCAGTCAGGTTGGGGTGGACAGGGGGTGGAAATATTATCAGCCCCAGCATTTT.